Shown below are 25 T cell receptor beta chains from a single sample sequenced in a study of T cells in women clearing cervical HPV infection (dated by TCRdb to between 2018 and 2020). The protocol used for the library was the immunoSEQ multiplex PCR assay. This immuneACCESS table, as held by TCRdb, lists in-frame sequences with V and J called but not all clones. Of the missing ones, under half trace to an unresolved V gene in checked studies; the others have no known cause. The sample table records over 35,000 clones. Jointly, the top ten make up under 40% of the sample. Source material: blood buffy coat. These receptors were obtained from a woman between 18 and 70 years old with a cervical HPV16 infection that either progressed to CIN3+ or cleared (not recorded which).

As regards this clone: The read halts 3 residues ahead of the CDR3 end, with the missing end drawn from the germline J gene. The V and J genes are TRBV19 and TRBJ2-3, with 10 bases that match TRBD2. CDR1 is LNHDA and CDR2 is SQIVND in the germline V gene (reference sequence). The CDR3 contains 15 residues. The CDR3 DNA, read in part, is TGTGCCAGTAGTATCTCATCCGGGACTAGCGAGACG. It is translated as CASSISSGTSET. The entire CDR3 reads CASSISSGTSETQYF. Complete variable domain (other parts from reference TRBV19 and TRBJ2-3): DGGITQSPKYLFRKEGQNVTLSCEQNLNHDAMYWYRQDPGQGLRLIYYSQIVNDFQKGDIAEGYSVSREKKESFPLTVTSAQKNPTAFYLCASSISSGTSETQYFGPGTRLTVL.

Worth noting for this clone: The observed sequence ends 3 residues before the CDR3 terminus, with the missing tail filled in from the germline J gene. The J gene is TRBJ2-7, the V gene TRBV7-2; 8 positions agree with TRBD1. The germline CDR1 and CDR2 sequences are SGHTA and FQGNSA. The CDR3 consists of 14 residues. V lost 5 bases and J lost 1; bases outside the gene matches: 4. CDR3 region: CASSLDRVSYEQYF. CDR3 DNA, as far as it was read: TGTGCCAGCAGCCTGGACAGGGTATCCTACGAG.

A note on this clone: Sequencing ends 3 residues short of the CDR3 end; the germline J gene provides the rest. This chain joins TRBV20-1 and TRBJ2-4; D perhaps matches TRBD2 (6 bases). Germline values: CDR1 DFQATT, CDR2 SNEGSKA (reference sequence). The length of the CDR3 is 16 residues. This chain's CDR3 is CSASPQGGLLGGIQYF. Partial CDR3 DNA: TGCAGTGCTAGCCCCCAGGGAGGCCTACTGGGGGGAATT.

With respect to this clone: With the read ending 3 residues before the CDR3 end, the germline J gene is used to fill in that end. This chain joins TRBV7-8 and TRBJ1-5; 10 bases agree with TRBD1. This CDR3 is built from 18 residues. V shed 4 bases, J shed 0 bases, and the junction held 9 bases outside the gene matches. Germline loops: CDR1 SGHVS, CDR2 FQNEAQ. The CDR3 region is CASSSGTGVILSNQPQHF. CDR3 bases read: TGTGCCAGCAGCTCCGGGACAGGGGTTATTCTTAGCAATCAGCCC. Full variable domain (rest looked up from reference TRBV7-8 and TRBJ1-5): GAGVSQSPRYKVAKRGQDVALRCDPISGHVSLFWYQQALGQGPEFLTYFQNEAQLDKSGLPSDRFFAERPEGSVSTLKIQRTQQEDSAVYLCASSSGTGVILSNQPQHFGDGTRLSIL.

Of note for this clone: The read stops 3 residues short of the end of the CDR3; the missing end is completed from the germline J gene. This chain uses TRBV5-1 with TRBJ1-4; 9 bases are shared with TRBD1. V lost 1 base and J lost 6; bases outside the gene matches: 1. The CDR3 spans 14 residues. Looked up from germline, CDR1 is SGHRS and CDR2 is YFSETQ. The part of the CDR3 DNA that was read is TGCGCCAGCAGCTTGACAGGGGGCGATGAAAAA. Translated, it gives CASSLTGGDEK. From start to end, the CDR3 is CASSLTGGDEKLFF.

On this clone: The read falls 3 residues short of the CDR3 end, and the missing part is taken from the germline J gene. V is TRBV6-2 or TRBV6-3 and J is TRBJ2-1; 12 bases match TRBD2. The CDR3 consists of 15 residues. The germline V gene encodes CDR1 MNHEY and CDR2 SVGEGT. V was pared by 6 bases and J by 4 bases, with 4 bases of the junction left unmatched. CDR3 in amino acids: CASRRTSGAYNEQFF. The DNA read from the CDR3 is TGTGCCAGCAGACGGACTAGCGGGGCATACAATGAG.

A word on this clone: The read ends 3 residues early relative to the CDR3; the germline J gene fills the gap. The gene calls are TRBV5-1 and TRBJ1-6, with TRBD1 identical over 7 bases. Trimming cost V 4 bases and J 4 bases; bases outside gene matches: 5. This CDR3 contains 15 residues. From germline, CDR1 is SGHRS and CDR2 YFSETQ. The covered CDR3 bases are TGCGCCAGCAGCCCCCGGGACAGTTATAATTCACCC. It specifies CASSPRDSYNSP. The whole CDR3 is CASSPRDSYNSPLHF.

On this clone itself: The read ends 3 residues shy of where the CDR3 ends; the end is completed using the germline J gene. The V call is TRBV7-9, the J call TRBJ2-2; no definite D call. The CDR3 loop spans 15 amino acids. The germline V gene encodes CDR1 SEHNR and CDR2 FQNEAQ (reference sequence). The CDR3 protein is CASSLAYRHNEKLFF. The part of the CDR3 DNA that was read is TGTGCCAGCAGCTTAGCGTACAGACATAATGAAAAG.

CDR3 amino acids: CSGQGAEETQYF. CDR3 bases read: TGCAGTGGCCAGGGGGCAGAGGAGACG. V usage is TRBV20-1 and J usage is TRBJ2-3, with 8 bases that match TRBD1. Read sequence stops 3 residues before the CDR3 end, and the germline J gene provides the missing end. Germline V gives CDR1 DFQATT, CDR2 SNEGSKA (reference sequence). The CDR3 consists of 12 residues.

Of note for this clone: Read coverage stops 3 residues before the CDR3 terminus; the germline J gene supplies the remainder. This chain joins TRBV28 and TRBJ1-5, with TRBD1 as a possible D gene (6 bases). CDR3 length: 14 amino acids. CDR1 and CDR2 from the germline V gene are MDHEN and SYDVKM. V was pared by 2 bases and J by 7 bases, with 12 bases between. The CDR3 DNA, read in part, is TGTGCCAGCAGTTTAATACAGGGTCGACAGCCC. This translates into CASSLIQGRQP. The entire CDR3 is CASSLIQGRQPQHF.

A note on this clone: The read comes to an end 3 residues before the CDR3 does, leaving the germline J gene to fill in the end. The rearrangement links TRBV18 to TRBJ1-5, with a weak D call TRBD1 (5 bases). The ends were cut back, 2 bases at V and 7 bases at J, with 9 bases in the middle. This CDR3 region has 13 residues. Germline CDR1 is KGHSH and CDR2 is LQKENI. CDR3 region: CASSPLGEQPQHF. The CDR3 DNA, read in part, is TGTGCCAGCTCACCATTAGGGGAACAGCCC.

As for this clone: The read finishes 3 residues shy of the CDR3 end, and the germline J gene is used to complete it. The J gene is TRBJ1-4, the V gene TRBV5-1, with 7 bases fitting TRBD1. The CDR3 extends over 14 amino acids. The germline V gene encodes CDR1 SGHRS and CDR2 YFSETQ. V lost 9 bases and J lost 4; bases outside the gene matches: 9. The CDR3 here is CATGSGTDNEKLFF. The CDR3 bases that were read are TGCGCCACCGGATCCGGGACAGATAATGAAAAA. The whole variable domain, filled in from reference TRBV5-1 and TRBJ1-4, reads KAGVTQTPRYLIKTRGQQVTLSCSPISGHRSVSWYQQTPGQGLQFLFEYFSETQRNKGNFPGRFSGRQFSNSRSEMNVSTLELGDSALYLCATGSGTDNEKLFFGSGTQLSVL.

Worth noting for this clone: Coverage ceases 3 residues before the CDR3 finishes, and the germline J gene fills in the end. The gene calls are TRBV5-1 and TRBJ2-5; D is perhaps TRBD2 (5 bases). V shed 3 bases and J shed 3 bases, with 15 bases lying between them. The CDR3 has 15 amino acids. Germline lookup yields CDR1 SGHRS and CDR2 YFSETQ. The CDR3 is CASSYPGLREETQYF. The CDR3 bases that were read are TGCGCCAGCAGCTACCCAGGACTTAGAGAAGAGACC.

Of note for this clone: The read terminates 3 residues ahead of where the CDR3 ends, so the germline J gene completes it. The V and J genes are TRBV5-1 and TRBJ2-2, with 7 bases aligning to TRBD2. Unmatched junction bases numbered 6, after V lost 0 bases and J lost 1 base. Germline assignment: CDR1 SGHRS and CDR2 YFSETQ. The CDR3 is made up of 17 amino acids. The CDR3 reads CASSLGLGGENTGELFF. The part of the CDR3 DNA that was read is TGCGCCAGCAGCTTGGGATTGGGAGGGGAGAACACCGGGGAG.

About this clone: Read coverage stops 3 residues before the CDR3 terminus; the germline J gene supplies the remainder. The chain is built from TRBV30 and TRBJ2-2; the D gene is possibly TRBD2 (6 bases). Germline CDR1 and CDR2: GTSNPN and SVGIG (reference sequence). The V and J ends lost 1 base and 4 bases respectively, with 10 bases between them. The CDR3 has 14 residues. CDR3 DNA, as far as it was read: TGTGCCTGGAGTGGGCAGGGAGGCACCGGGGAG. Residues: CAWSGQGGTGE. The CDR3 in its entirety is CAWSGQGGTGELFF.

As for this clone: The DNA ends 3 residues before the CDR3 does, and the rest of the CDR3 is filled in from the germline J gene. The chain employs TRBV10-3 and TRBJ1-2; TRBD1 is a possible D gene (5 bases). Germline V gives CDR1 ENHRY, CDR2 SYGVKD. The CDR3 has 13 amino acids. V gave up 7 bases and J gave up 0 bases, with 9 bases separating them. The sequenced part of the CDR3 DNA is TGTGCCATCACCACGGGGGCTAACTATGGC. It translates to CAITTGANYG. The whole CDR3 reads CAITTGANYGYTF.

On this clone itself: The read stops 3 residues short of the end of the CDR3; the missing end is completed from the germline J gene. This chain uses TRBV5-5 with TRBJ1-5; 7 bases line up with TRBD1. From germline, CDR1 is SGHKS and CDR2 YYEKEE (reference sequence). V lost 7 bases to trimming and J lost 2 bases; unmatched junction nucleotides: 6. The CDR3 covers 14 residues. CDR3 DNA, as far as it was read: TGTGCCAGCCAACGGGACAGCCGCAATCAGCCC. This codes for CASQRDSRNQP. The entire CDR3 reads CASQRDSRNQPQHF. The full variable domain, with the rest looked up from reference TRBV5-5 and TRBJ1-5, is DAGVTQSPTHLIKTRGQQVTLRCSPISGHKSVSWYQQVLGQGPQFIFQYYEKEERGRGNFPDRFSARQFPNYSSELNVNALLLGDSALYLCASQRDSRNQPQHFGDGTRLSIL.

CDR3 DNA, as far as it was read: TGTGCCAGCAGCTTGGGGACACGGGATAAC. It translates to CASSLGTRDN. Given in full, the CDR3 is CASSLGTRDNYTF. V is TRBV7-9 and J is TRBJ1-2; maybe TRBD1 (6 bases). Sequencing ends 3 residues short of the CDR3 end; the germline J gene provides the rest. The germline V gene encodes CDR1 SEHNR and CDR2 FQNEAQ (reference sequence). This CDR3 region has 13 residues.

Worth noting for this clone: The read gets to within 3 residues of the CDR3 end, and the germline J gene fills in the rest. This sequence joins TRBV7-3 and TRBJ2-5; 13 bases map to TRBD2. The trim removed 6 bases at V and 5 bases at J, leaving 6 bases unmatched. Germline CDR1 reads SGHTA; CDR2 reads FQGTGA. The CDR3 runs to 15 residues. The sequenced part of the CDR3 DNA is TGTGCCAGCAGTCCGGGACTAGCGGGAACGGAGACC. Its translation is CASSPGLAGTET. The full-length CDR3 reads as CASSPGLAGTETQYF. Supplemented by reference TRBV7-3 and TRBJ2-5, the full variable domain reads GAGVSQTPSNKVTEKGKYVELRCDPISGHTALYWYRQSLGQGPEFLIYFQGTGAADDSGLPNDRFFAVRPEGSVSTLKIQRTERGDSAVYLCASSPGLAGTETQYFGPGTRLLVL.

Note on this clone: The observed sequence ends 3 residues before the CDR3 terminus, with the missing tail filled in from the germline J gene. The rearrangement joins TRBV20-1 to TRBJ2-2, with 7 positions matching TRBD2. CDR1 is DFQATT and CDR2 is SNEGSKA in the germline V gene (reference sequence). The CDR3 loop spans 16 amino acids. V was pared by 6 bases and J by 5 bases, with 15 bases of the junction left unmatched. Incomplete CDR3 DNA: TGCAGTGCAAATGGACTAGAGGGGTTGGGAACCGGGGAG. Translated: CSANGLEGLGTGE. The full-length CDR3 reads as CSANGLEGLGTGELFF.

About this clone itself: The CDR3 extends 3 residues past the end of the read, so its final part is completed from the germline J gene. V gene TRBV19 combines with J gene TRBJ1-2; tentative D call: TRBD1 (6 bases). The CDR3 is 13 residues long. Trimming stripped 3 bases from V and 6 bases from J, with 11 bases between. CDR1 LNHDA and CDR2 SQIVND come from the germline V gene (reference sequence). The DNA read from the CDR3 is TGTGCCAGTAGTATGGGCCAGGGGCATGGC. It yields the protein CASSMGQGHG. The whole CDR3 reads CASSMGQGHGYTF.

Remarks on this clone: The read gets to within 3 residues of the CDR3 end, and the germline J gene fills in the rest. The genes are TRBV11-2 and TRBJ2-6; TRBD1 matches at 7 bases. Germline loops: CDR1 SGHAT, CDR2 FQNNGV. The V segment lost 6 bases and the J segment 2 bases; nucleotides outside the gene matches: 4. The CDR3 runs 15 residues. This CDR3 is CASRQGVAGANVLTF. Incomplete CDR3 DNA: TGTGCCAGCAGGCAGGGGGTTGCTGGGGCCAACGTC.

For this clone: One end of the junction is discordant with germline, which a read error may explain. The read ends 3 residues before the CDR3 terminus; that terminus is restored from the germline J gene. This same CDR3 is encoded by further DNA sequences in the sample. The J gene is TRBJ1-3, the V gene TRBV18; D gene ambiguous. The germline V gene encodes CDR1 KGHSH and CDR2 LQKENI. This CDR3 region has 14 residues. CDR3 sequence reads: CASSPVQQINTIYF. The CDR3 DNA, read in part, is TGTGCCAGCTCACCAGTACAGCAAATAAACACA.

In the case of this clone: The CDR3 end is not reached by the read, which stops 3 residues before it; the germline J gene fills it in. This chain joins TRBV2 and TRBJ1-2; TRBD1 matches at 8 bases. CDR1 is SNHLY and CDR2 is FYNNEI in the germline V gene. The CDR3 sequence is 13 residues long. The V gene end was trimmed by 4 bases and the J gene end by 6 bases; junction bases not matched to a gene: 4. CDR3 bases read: TGTGCCAGCAGTGGACAGGGGCGCAATGGC. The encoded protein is CASSGQGRNG. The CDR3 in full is CASSGQGRNGYTF.

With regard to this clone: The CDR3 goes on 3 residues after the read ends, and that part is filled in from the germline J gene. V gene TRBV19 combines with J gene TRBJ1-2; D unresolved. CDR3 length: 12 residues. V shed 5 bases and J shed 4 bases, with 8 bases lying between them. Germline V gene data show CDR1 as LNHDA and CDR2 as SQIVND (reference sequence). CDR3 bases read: TGTGCCAGTAGTTCCGTAATCTATGGC. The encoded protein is CASSSVIYG. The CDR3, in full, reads CASSSVIYGYTF.